This TCR beta chain is drawn from a study of naive and memory T cell subsets. Trimming left V 4 bases short and J 11 bases short, with 15 bases between. This CDR3 has 14 residues. Germline CDR1 is MNHEY and CDR2 is SVGAGI. Ligated cDNA underwent four rounds of PCR with nested alpha and beta constant region primers and SP2. Blood and skin TCR RNA was reverse transcribed with alpha and beta constant primers. TCRdb independently ran MiXCR on the 5' RACE reads; one entry per CDR3 protein. The sample holds about 60,000 distinct CDR3 sequences, roughly 8.1% seen once. An oligonucleotide containing a UMI was ligated to the 3' end of TCR cDNA. Adult healthy volunteers gave 2.5 ml peripheral blood for whole-blood RNA. Reverse transcription used DNase-treated unsorted total RNA, aiming for about 1 to 1000 ng.

The V gene is TRBV6-5, the J gene TRBJ1-6; D perhaps matches TRBD1 (6 bases). The origin of this receptor is a female donor in good health. The CDR3 spells CASSLGDMWAPLHF. CDR3 DNA: TGTGCCAGCAGTTTAGGGGACATGTGGGCACCCCTCCACTTT.